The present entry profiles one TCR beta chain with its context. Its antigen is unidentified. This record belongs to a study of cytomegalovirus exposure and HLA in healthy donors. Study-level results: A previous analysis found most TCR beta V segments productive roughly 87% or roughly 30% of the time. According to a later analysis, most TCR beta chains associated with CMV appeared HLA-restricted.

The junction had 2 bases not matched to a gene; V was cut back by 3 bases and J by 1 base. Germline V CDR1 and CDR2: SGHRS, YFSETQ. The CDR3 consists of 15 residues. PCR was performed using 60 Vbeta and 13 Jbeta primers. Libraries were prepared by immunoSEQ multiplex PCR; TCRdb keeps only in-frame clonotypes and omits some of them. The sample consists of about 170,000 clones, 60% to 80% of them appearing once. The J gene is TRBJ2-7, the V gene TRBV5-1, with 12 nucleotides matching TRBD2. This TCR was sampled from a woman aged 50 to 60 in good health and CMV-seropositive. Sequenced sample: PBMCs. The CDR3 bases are TGCGCCAGCAGCTATACTAGCGGGGGGTCCTACGAGCAGTACTTC. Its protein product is CASSYTSGGSYEQYF.